The clone carrying this TCR beta chain was counted many times. What it binds is not known. The sample belongs to a study of T cell repertoires in cytomegalovirus infection. Across the whole study: Indicated by public TCR beta signatures were CMV infection and matching HLA type.

TCRdb independently ran MiXCR on the reads; one entry per CDR3 protein. In the table there are under 250,000 distinct CDR3 sequences, roughly 6.5% of which are singletons. General study points: Totalled public TCR beta family frequency picked out people who carried CMV plus the relevant HLA. Ex vivo, HLA-C-restricted CMV-specific TCR beta clonotypes prevailed over the rest of the response.

The CDR3 has 15 residues. Germline V gene lookup returns CDR1 SGHTA and CDR2 FQGNSA. The V gene lost 1 base and the J gene lost 2 bases, with 11 bases spanning the gap. This receptor was obtained from a human donor in good health (CMV status not recorded). Some clones in this sample may be carry-over from other donors' samples. This chain uses TRBV7-2 with TRBJ2-5; tentative D call: TRBD2 (6 bases). The sample consisted of PBMCs. The DNA of the CDR3 is TGTGCCAGCAGCTTAGATCGGGGAGGACAAGAGACCCAGTACTTC. This encodes CASSLDRGGQETQYF.